One and the same sample provided the 14 T cell receptor beta chains below, sequenced in a study of cytomegalovirus exposure and HLA in healthy donors. Amplification used 60 Vbeta primers and 13 Jbeta primers. The method was immunoSEQ multiplex PCR; TCRdb's version includes in-frame clones alone and lacks a portion of them. The data contain approximately 130,000 clones, roughly 79% of them singletons. Sequenced sample: PBMCs. These receptors came from a woman aged 45-60 years in good health and CMV-seronegative.

This clone has just a few counts. The rearrangement links TRBV4-3 to TRBJ1-1; TRBD1 might be the D (5 bases). The CDR3 runs 15 residues. The germline V gene has CDR1 LGHNA and CDR2 YSLEER. The V end lost 0 bases, the J end lost 5 bases, and 13 bases lay between the germline ends. The CDR3 here is CASSQEPRGGTEAFF. The CDR3 DNA is TGCGCCAGCAGCCAAGAGCCGCGGGGGGGGACTGAAGCTTTCTTT.

The rearrangement uses TRBV9 and TRBJ2-3, with 9 positions matching TRBD2. Trimming took 2 bases from V and 5 from J; bases not matched to a gene: 12. The germline V gene encodes CDR1 SGDLS and CDR2 YYNGEE. This CDR3 is 17 amino acids long. CDR3 nucleotides: TGTGCCAGCAGCGTTGGGGGTAGCGGGGGCCTGGTAGATACGCAGTATTTT. It encodes CASSVGGSGGLVDTQYF.

The chain recombines TRBV6-5 with TRBJ2-1; D is ambiguous. V lost 0 bases and J lost 4, with 13 bases in between. The CDR3 has 16 residues. Germline V gene sequence: CDR1 MNHEY, CDR2 SVGAGI. The DNA for the CDR3 is TGTGCCAGCAGTTACTCGGGTGCGGATCGATACAATGAGCAGTTCTTC. Translation gives CASSYSGADRYNEQFF.

The rearrangement joins TRBV7-2 to TRBJ1-5; maybe TRBD1 (6 bases). Germline loops: CDR1 SGHTA, CDR2 FQGNSA. There are 16 residues in the CDR3. Between the trimmed V and J ends, which lost 4 bases and 0 bases, there was a span of 13 bases. The CDR3 DNA reads TGTGCCAGCAGCTCAGACAGGATTTATAGCAATCAGCCCCAGCATTTT. Residues: CASSSDRIYSNQPQHF.

This clone occurred a few times. The rearrangement links TRBV5-5 to TRBJ2-1; 7 nucleotides match TRBD1. Germline CDR1 reads SGHKS; CDR2 reads YYEKEE (reference sequence). V gave up 4 bases and J gave up 5 bases; unmatched junction bases: 6. This CDR3 is built from 14 residues. Here the CDR3 reads CASSPWDSNNEQFF. Written as DNA, the CDR3 is TGTGCCAGCAGCCCGTGGGACAGCAACAATGAGCAGTTCTTC.

The chain couples TRBV25-1 to TRBJ1-2; D ambiguous. The V gene lost 5 bases and the J gene lost 2 bases, with 12 bases spanning the gap. CDR3 length: 14 amino acids. Germline V gives CDR1 MGHDK, CDR2 SYGVNS. The CDR3 region has the DNA TGTGCCAGCAGTTACGCGGGAGTAAACTATGGCTACACCTTC. It yields the protein CASSYAGVNYGYTF.

This clone was counted once. The chain uses TRBV30 and TRBJ1-3; 9 nucleotides line up with TRBD1. The V gene's germline CDR1 is GTSNPN and CDR2 SVGIG (reference sequence). There are 15 residues in the CDR3. V was pared by 3 bases and J by 3 bases, with 6 bases of the junction left unmatched. The CDR3 region has the DNA TGTGCCTGGAGCCCTCGGGACAGGGATGGAAACACCATATATTTT. It is translated as CAWSPRDRDGNTIYF.

V and J are TRBV9 and TRBJ1-1, with 7 bases identical to TRBD1. V dropped 0 bases and J dropped 3; count of bases not matched to a gene: 5. The CDR3 is 15 residues long. CDR1 is SGDLS and CDR2 is YYNGEE in the germline V gene. The CDR3 loop reads CASSVAPTGDTEAFF. The CDR3 DNA reads as TGTGCCAGCAGCGTAGCCCCCACAGGGGACACTGAAGCTTTCTTT. Complete variable domain (other parts from reference TRBV9 and TRBJ1-1): DSGVTQTPKHLITATGQRVTLRCSPRSGDLSVYWYQQSLDQGLQFLIQYYNGEERAKGNILERFSAQQFPDLHSELNLSSLELGDSALYFCASSVAPTGDTEAFFGQGTRLTVV.

This clone was seen once. This chain connects TRBV29-1 to TRBJ1-4; unclear D gene. The ends were cut back, 4 bases at V and 1 base at J, with 13 bases in the middle. The CDR3 extends over 15 amino acids. The germline CDR1 and CDR2 sequences are SQVTM and ANQGSEA. The CDR3 reads CSVVDPQETNEKLFF. The CDR3 region has the DNA TGCAGCGTTGTAGATCCTCAGGAAACTAATGAAAAACTGTTTTTT.

The chain links TRBV6-5 to TRBJ1-2, with 7 positions matching TRBD1. J gave up 7 bases and V 0 bases, and 8 bases lay outside the gene matches. Germline V gene data show CDR1 as MNHEY and CDR2 as SVGAGI. This CDR3 comprises 15 residues. The CDR3 DNA follows: TGTGCCAGCAGTTACTCGCATCGACAGGGCTCTGGCTACACCTTC. Translation: CASSYSHRQGSGYTF.

The gene calls are TRBV10-3 and TRBJ1-2; 11 positions agree with TRBD1. The CDR3 runs 16 residues. The germline V gene has CDR1 ENHRY and CDR2 SYGVKD. V gave up 7 bases and J gave up 2 bases; unmatched junction bases: 9. The CDR3 protein is CAIKKGGTGGNYGYTF. CDR3 nucleotide sequence: TGTGCCATCAAAAAAGGGGGGACAGGGGGGAACTATGGCTACACCTTC.

The CDR3: CASSQDNGQVPLEKLFF. The CDR3 DNA sequence: TGTGCCAGCAGCCAAGATAATGGGCAAGTCCCCCTCGAAAAACTGTTTTTT. The chain couples TRBV4-2 to TRBJ1-4; no firm D call. Trimming cost V 0 bases and J 8 bases, with 19 bases left between them. Germline-derived CDR1 and CDR2 are LGHNA and YNFKEQ. The CDR3 has 17 amino acids.

The V gene is TRBV28, the J gene TRBJ2-1; TRBD1 aligns across 12 bases. Losses at the gene ends were 9 bases for V and 9 bases for J; bases not matched to a gene: 9. Germline-derived CDR1 and CDR2 are MDHEN and SYDVKM. The CDR3 has 14 residues. CDR3 coding DNA: TGTGCCAGTTGGATTGGGACAGGGGGCGGTGAGCAGTTCTTC. It encodes CASWIGTGGGEQFF.

V is TRBV27 and J is TRBJ2-7; 7 bases line up with TRBD2. With 0 bases clipped from V and 1 base from J, the junction kept 0 bases outside the gene matches. The germline V gene encodes CDR1 MNHEY and CDR2 SMNVEV (reference sequence). CDR3 size: 14 residues. The CDR3 spells CASSLSGGSYEQYV. CDR3 in DNA: TGTGCCAGCAGTTTATCGGGGGGGTCCTACGAGCAGTACGTC.